Below, 23 T cell receptor beta chains from the same sample are listed, as sequenced in a study of T cell responses to AZD1222 COVID-19 vaccine (dated by TCRdb to the early 2020s). The library was made by the immunoSEQ multiplex PCR assay. The table was pulled from immuneACCESS by TCRdb, which kept in-frame rearrangements only. Such tables lose some clones; where checked, under half of the loss comes from unresolved V genes, and the rest has no known cause. For this sample there are around 190,000 clones; 94% appear just once. The ten largest clones add up to around 1.6% of the sample. The time point label here, explained by the study, means: about 28 days (+/-7) after the second vaccine dose. The material was peripheral blood, obtained 28 days after the second AZD1222 dose. These receptors all stem from an adult who received the AZD1222 COVID-19 vaccine.

The chain recombines TRBV4-1 with TRBJ1-2; tentatively, D is TRBD1 (6 bases). Germline assignment: CDR1 MGHRA and CDR2 YSYEKL. The CDR3 is 15 residues long. V dropped 0 bases and J dropped 4 bases, with 12 bases sitting between them. The DNA of the CDR3 is TGCGCCAGCAGCCAAGATGAGGGGGGCGTCTATGGCTACACCTTC. Protein product: CASSQDEGGVYGYTF.

The chain couples TRBV11-1 to TRBJ2-7; 11 bases align to TRBD2. With V trimmed by 3 bases and J by 5 bases, 9 bases remained unmatched. The CDR3 covers 16 residues. From germline, CDR1 is SGHAT and CDR2 FQDESV (reference sequence). CDR3 amino acids: CASSFSGRAEMDEQYF. For the CDR3, the DNA is TGTGCCAGCAGCTTTAGCGGGAGGGCCGAAATGGACGAGCAGTACTTC.

The V call is TRBV19, the J call TRBJ2-5; 8 positions match TRBD2. The V gene end was trimmed by 6 bases and the J gene end by 5 bases; junction bases not matched to a gene: 5. CDR3 size: 13 residues. Germline V gives CDR1 LNHDA, CDR2 SQIVND (reference sequence). The CDR3: CASRTGGLETQYF. The CDR3 region has the DNA TGTGCCAGTAGGACGGGAGGGCTGGAGACCCAGTACTTC.

The CDR3 is CASSIVSTGKETQYF. The CDR3 DNA follows: TGTGCCAGTAGTATAGTTAGTACAGGGAAAGAGACCCAGTACTTC. V gene TRBV19 combines with J gene TRBJ2-5, with D possibly being TRBD1 (6 bases). This CDR3 has 15 amino acids. Trimming removed 1 base at V and 3 bases at J, with 12 bases between. Looked up from germline, CDR1 is LNHDA and CDR2 is SQIVND (reference sequence). Combining the CDR3 with reference TRBV19 and TRBJ2-5 gives the whole variable domain DGGITQSPKYLFRKEGQNVTLSCEQNLNHDAMYWYRQDPGQGLRLIYYSQIVNDFQKGDIAEGYSVSREKKESFPLTVTSAQKNPTAFYLCASSIVSTGKETQYFGPGTRLLVL.

This chain connects TRBV7-3 to TRBJ2-3; 8 positions match TRBD1. V was pared by 3 bases and J by 5 bases, with 1 base of the junction left unmatched. The CDR3 is made up of 13 amino acids. The germline V gene has CDR1 SGHTA and CDR2 FQGTGA. The CDR3 reads CASSFDRGDTQYF. CDR3 sequence (DNA): TGTGCCAGCAGCTTCGACAGGGGAGATACGCAGTATTTT.

The rearrangement joins TRBV6-2 or TRBV6-3 to TRBJ2-7; D is ambiguous. The CDR3 has 14 residues. Trimming stripped 0 bases from V and 6 bases from J, with 12 bases between. The germline CDR1 and CDR2 sequences are MNHEY and SVGEGT. The CDR3 DNA reads as TGTGCCAGCAGTTACTCGGGTCGTCTGGGCGAGCAGTACTTC. Translation gives CASSYSGRLGEQYF.

V gene TRBV5-1 combines with J gene TRBJ1-1; no clear D gene. The V end lost 5 bases, the J end lost 0 bases, and 2 bases lay between the germline ends. Per germline, CDR1 SGHRS and CDR2 YFSETQ. CDR3 length: 11 amino acids. CDR3 sequence reads: CASRVNTEAFF. DNA of the CDR3: TGCGCCAGCAGGGTGAACACTGAAGCTTTCTTT.

Relative to its sample, this clone is medium-sized. The chain is built from TRBV23-1 and TRBJ1-1; tentatively, D is TRBD1 (5 bases). TRBV23-1 is filed as an ORF, its function uncertain. This CDR3 has 16 residues. Trimming pared 4 bases from V and 2 bases from J, leaving 17 bases between. Written as DNA, the CDR3 is TGCGCCAGCAGTCCCCCGGGGACGGGCCCCAACACTGAAGCTTTCTTT. It specifies CASSPPGTGPNTEAFF.

This chain links TRBV7-9 with TRBJ2-3, with 12 bases matching TRBD2. CDR3 length equals 16 residues. CDR1 and CDR2 (germline): SEHNR, FQNEAQ (reference sequence). Trimming at V came to 5 bases and at J to 2 bases, leaving 5 bases not matched to a gene. The CDR3 nucleotides are TGTGCCAGCAGCCGTGGACTAGCGGGGTTCACAGATACGCAGTATTTT. As protein: CASSRGLAGFTDTQYF.

This chain joins TRBV19 and TRBJ1-1, with D possibly being TRBD1 (6 bases). The ends were cut back, 6 bases at V and 0 bases at J, with 20 bases in the middle. Germline CDR1 LNHDA, CDR2 SQIVND (reference sequence). The CDR3 runs 17 residues. For the CDR3, the DNA is TGTGCCAGTAGCCGCACGGGTGGGGGCCGCATGAACACTGAAGCTTTCTTT. Its translation is CASSRTGGGRMNTEAFF.

The chain has TRBV2 and TRBJ2-4; 12 bases are shared with TRBD2. The junction had 6 bases not matched to a gene; V was cut back by 6 bases and J by 0 bases. CDR1 SNHLY and CDR2 FYNNEI come from the germline V gene. The CDR3 spans 17 residues. The CDR3: CASRSVGLAGAKNIQYF. The CDR3 DNA reads as TGTGCCAGCAGGTCGGTGGGACTAGCGGGAGCCAAAAACATTCAGTACTTC.

V usage is TRBV6-1 and J usage is TRBJ2-2; D is possibly TRBD1 (5 bases). V lost 4 bases and J 2 bases, leaving 23 bases between the germline ends. Germline V lookup: CDR1 MNHNS, CDR2 SASEGT. CDR3 size: 19 residues. CDR3 amino acids: CASSGHLGLGPRNTGELFF. The CDR3 DNA reads as TGTGCCAGCAGTGGCCATCTCGGCCTGGGGCCGCGAAACACCGGGGAGCTGTTTTTT.

This rearrangement joins TRBV19 to TRBJ1-4; weak D call: TRBD1 (5 bases). Trimming cost V 9 bases and J 4 bases, with 21 bases left between them. CDR1 LNHDA and CDR2 SQIVND come from the germline V gene (reference sequence). This CDR3 is built from 16 residues. The CDR3 spells CASHGGWSVINEKLFF. CDR3 nucleotide sequence: TGTGCCAGCCACGGGGGGTGGTCGGTAATTAATGAAAAACTGTTTTTT.

V usage is TRBV27 and J usage is TRBJ1-2, with 9 bases lining up with TRBD1. V lost 5 bases and J lost 5; bases outside the gene matches: 6. The CDR3 covers 14 residues. The V gene's germline CDR1 is MNHEY and CDR2 SMNVEV (reference sequence). The CDR3 is CASSPRTGEYGYTF. The CDR3 coding sequence is TGTGCCAGCAGTCCTAGGACAGGGGAATATGGCTACACCTTC.

The chain links TRBV6-5 to TRBJ2-3; D ambiguous. V lost 4 bases and J lost 2, with 4 bases in between. The germline CDR1 and CDR2 sequences are MNHEY and SVGAGI. The CDR3 has 12 residues. The CDR3, as DNA: TGTGCCAGCAGTTCGATCACAGATACGCAGTATTTT. Residues: CASSSITDTQYF.

V gene TRBV6-6 combines with J gene TRBJ1-2; 9 bases fit TRBD1. Germline CDR1 reads MNHNY; CDR2 reads SVGAGI (reference sequence). The CDR3 extends over 14 amino acids. The ends lost 5 bases at V and 4 bases at J; junction bases unmatched: 5. The CDR3 here is CASSQTGGGYGYTF. In DNA form, the CDR3 reads TGTGCCAGCAGTCAGACAGGGGGAGGCTATGGCTACACCTTC.

In this sample, this clone turned up once. V is TRBV9 and J is TRBJ1-5, with 8 nucleotides matching TRBD1. CDR1 is SGDLS, CDR2 YYNGEE, per germline. The CDR3 is 14 residues long. Losses at the gene ends were 4 bases for V and 2 bases for J; bases not matched to a gene: 2. Here the CDR3 reads CASSQTGGNQPQHF. CDR3 bases: TGTGCCAGCAGCCAGACAGGGGGCAATCAGCCCCAGCATTTT.

V usage is TRBV30 and J usage is TRBJ2-5; D perhaps matches TRBD1 (6 bases). Deletions cut 2 bases from V and 4 bases from J, with 11 bases between. The CDR3 has 13 residues. Germline assignment: CDR1 GTSNPN and CDR2 SVGIG (reference sequence). The CDR3 nucleotides read TGTGCCTGGAGTCCGGGACACCGAGAGACCCAGTACTTC. Its translation is CAWSPGHRETQYF.

Here the CDR3 DNA reads TGTGCCAGCAGCTGGGAGGTGAACACTGAAGCTTTCTTT. Residues: CASSWEVNTEAFF. The J gene is TRBJ1-1, the V gene TRBV13; D is unclear. Germline V CDR1 and CDR2: PRHDT, FYEKMQ (reference sequence). This CDR3 spans 13 amino acids. Trimming cost V 4 bases and J 0 bases, with 6 bases left between them.

The chain combines TRBV11-3 with TRBJ2-3, with 10 positions matching TRBD2. J lost 3 bases, V lost 4 bases, and 7 bases had no gene match. The germline V gene has CDR1 SGHNT and CDR2 YENEEA. The CDR3 loop spans 16 amino acids. The CDR3 is CASSYGAGGPTDTQYF. The CDR3 DNA is TGTGCCAGCAGCTATGGAGCGGGAGGGCCGACAGATACGCAGTATTTT.

The chain combines TRBV6-5 with TRBJ2-6; D is ambiguous. This CDR3 region has 15 residues. Germline CDR1 reads MNHEY; CDR2 reads SVGAGI. Deletions cut 6 bases from V and 0 bases from J, with 9 bases between. CDR3 bases: TGTGCCAGCAGATCCAGGCGCTCTGGGGCCAACGTCCTGACTTTC. Residues: CASRSRRSGANVLTF.

The V and J genes are TRBV11-2 and TRBJ1-1; D remains ambiguous. Looked up from germline, CDR1 is SGHAT and CDR2 is FQNNGV. This CDR3 is built from 13 residues. The V and J ends lost 4 bases and 4 bases respectively, with 10 bases between them. This CDR3 is CASSSGISTEAFF. The CDR3 DNA reads as TGTGCCAGCAGCTCGGGGATTAGCACTGAAGCTTTCTTT.

This chain links TRBV5-6 with TRBJ2-7; the D gene is possibly TRBD2 (7 bases). CDR1 is SGHDT, CDR2 YYEEEE, per germline. Trimming pared 1 base from V and 4 bases from J, leaving 12 bases between. This CDR3 comprises 14 residues. CDR3 region: CASSLKAGAYEQYF. The CDR3 bases are TGTGCCAGCAGCTTGAAGGCGGGGGCGTACGAGCAGTACTTC.